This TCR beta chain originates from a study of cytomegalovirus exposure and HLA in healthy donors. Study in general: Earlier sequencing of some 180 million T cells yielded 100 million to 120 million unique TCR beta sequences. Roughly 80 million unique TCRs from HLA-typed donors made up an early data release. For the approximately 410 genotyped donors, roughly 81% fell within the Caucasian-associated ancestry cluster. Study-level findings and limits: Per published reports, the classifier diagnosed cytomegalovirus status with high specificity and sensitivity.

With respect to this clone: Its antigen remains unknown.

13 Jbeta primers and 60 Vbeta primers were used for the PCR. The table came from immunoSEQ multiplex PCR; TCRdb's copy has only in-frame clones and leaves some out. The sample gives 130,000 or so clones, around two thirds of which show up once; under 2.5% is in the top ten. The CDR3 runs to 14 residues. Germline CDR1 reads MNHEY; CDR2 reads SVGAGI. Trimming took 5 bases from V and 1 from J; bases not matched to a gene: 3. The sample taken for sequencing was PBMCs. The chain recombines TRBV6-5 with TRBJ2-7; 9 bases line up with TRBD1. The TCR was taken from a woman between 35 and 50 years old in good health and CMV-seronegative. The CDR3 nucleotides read TGTGCCAGCAGTCGACAGGGGGGTTCCTACGAGCAGTACTTC. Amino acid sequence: CASSRQGGSYEQYF.